One sample yielded the 2 T cell receptor beta chains listed below, sequenced in a study of cytomegalovirus exposure and HLA in healthy donors (dated by TCRdb to about 2017). Receptor amplification or capture employed the immunoSEQ multiplex PCR assay. A mixture of 60 forward primers for TCR Vbeta segments and 13 reverse primers for TCR Jbeta segments was used in the multiplex PCR. Held by TCRdb, this immuneACCESS table contains in-frame sequences only and omits some clones. Under half of the omission traces to an unresolved V gene where checked; the cause of the rest is unknown. Present in this sample are 93,000 or so clones, over 70% of which were seen just once. The ten largest account for roughly 4% of the sample. Sequences were obtained from PBMCs. The receptors stem from a man aged 50-59 years in good health and CMV-seropositive.

The count of this clone is one. The chain carries TRBV5-6 and TRBJ1-5; D is uncertain. Looked up from germline, CDR1 is SGHDT and CDR2 is YYEEEE. Deletions cut 0 bases from V and 0 bases from J, with 7 bases between. This CDR3 contains 15 residues. The CDR3 DNA follows: TGTGCCAGCAGCTTGGGGCAGATTAGCAATCAGCCCCAGCATTTT. Protein sequence: CASSLGQISNQPQHF.

This sequence joins TRBV19 and TRBJ1-1, with 9 bases that match TRBD1. CDR1 and CDR2 (germline): LNHDA, SQIVND (reference sequence). Trimming cost V 4 bases and J 5 bases; bases outside gene matches: 5. The length of the CDR3 is 14 residues. CDR3 loop: CASSTHRGRTEAFF. The CDR3 DNA reads TGTGCCAGTAGTACCCACAGGGGGCGGACTGAAGCTTTCTTT.